This T cell receptor (beta chain) emerged from a study of blood T cell repertoires in COVID-19. In the study overall: Acute-phase and convalescent COVID-19 samples originated in the United States, Italy and Spain. PBMCs, B-cell-depleted T cells, or T cells were the source of the cDNA or gDNA that made up the material.

In the source study's methods: Researchers report that nucleated cell counts were estimated from reference gene primer amplification. TCRdb's copy holds only in-frame clones and misses some; the assay was immunoSEQ multiplex PCR. That table is the source of V, J and clone size, and D and trimming were worked out from the DNA. The table includes around 110,000 clones, 84% detected once. Source material: peripheral blood. The sequence derives from a human donor in a cohort sampled during active COVID-19.

The CDR3 DNA sequence: TGTGCCAGCAGTCGGGACAGGACGCCCTATGGCTACACCTTC. Residues: CASSRDRTPYGYTF. The rearrangement uses TRBV27 and TRBJ1-2; 8 bases are shared with TRBD1. Germline V lookup: CDR1 MNHEY, CDR2 SMNVEV (reference sequence). The ends lost 5 bases at V and 4 bases at J; junction bases unmatched: 6. The length of the CDR3 is 14 residues.